This T cell receptor beta chain is from a study of cytomegalovirus exposure and HLA in healthy donors. The CDR3 sequence is 12 residues long. Trimming removed 0 bases at V and 6 bases at J, with 3 bases between. The V gene's germline CDR1 is SGHNT and CDR2 YYREEE (reference sequence). The PCR used 60 Vbeta and 13 Jbeta primers. The assay was immunoSEQ multiplex PCR, and TCRdb's table has in-frame clones only and misses some. Among fewer than 350,000 clones listed, about 90% were seen once. Samples came from healthy bone marrow donors. This chain uses TRBV5-4 with TRBJ2-2; D is unclear. This clonotype originated in a woman between 18 and 29 years old in good health and CMV-seronegative. The material sequenced was PBMCs. The CDR3: CASSLAPGELFF. The CDR3, as DNA: TGTGCCAGCAGCTTGGCTCCCGGGGAGCTGTTTTTT.